The rows below give T cell receptor beta chains drawn from one sample of a study of blood T cell repertoires in COVID-19. Measured with immunoSEQ multiplex PCR; TCRdb has only the in-frame clones, and not every one. Among around 58,000 clones listed, 70% to 90% were seen once. Sequencing used PBMCs or T cells enriched from blood (not recorded which). The receptor set was obtained from a woman aged 40 to 49 with acute COVID-19. CDR3s include the opening cysteine and the closing phenylalanine or tryptophan. The D gene is left open where the match is weak. The size field is filled for only some rows; it gives once, few, many or a size class.

-	TRBV19	-	TRBJ2-2	CASGTPNTGELFF	TGTGCCAGTGGCACACCCAACACCGGGGAGCTGTTTTTT
-	TRBV20-1	-	TRBJ2-3	CSASTSADTQYF	TGCAGTGCTAGTACTTCCGCAGATACGCAGTATTTT
TRBD2	TRBV5-1	few	TRBJ2-7	CASSFSGTRTYEQYF	TGCGCCAGCAGCTTCTCCGGGACTAGAACGTACGAGCAGTACTTC
-	TRBV7-3	-	TRBJ2-1	CASSRDSGDNEQFF	TGTGCCAGCAGCCGGGATTCTGGGGACAATGAGCAGTTCTTC
TRBD1	TRBV6-5	-	TRBJ2-1	CASRDWTGTGLEQFF	TGTGCCAGCAGAGATTGGACAGGGACGGGCCTTGAGCAGTTCTTC
TRBD2	TRBV19	medium-sized	TRBJ2-1	CASSRIAGRDNEQFF	TGTGCCAGTAGTCGTATAGCGGGGAGGGACAATGAGCAGTTCTTC
TRBD1	TRBV3-1/TRBV3-2	-	TRBJ1-4	CASSSGTGWEKLFF	TGTGCCAGCAGCAGCGGGACAGGGTGGGAAAAACTGTTTTTT
-	TRBV5-8	-	TRBJ2-7	CASSLGGNIYEQYF	TGTGCCAGCAGCTTGGGAGGGAACATCTACGAGCAGTACTTC
TRBD2	TRBV27	once	TRBJ2-1	CASSFSGRAYNEQFF	TGTGCCAGCAGTTTTAGCGGGAGAGCGTACAATGAGCAGTTCTTC
TRBD2	TRBV5-8	-	TRBJ2-4	CASSLDGGAGVDIQYF	TGTGCCAGCAGCTTGGATGGTGGCGCGGGGGTGGACATTCAGTACTTC
-	TRBV2	-	TRBJ1-3	CASSVRGGYGNTIYF	TGTGCCAGCAGTGTACGGGGAGGCTACGGAAACACCATATATTTT
-	TRBV7-6	-	TRBJ1-3	CASSLEQGSSGNTIYF	TGTGCCAGCAGCTTAGAACAGGGAAGCTCTGGAAACACCATATATTTT
-	TRBV21-1	once	TRBJ2-1	CASSKELAGGHNEQFF	TGTGCCAGCAGCAAAGAACTAGCGGGGGGCCACAATGAGCAGTTCTTC
-	TRBV24-1	few	TRBJ1-2	CATSDRIQGVEDYGYTF	TGTGCCACCAGTGATCGCATACAGGGAGTAGAAGACTATGGCTACACCTTC
TRBD2	TRBV7-2	-	TRBJ2-5	CASSFPPLAGGETQYF	TGTGCCAGCAGCTTCCCCCCACTAGCGGGAGGAGAGACCCAGTACTTC
-	TRBV9	-	TRBJ1-2	CASSAYPLLYGYTF	TGTGCCAGCAGCGCCTACCCTCTTCTCTATGGCTACACCTTC
TRBD1	TRBV18	-	TRBJ2-7	CASSPEQGARYEQYF	TGTGCCAGCTCACCCGAGCAGGGGGCTCGCTACGAGCAGTACTTC
TRBD1	TRBV5-4	-	TRBJ2-7	CASSRDRNSYEQYF	TGTGCCAGCAGCCGGGACAGAAACTCCTACGAGCAGTACTTC
-	TRBV7-9	few	TRBJ1-3	CASSRSSPSGNTIYF	TGTGCCAGCAGCCGATCCAGTCCCTCTGGAAACACCATATATTTT
-	TRBV6-2/TRBV6-3	few	TRBJ2-7	CASSPQVAGPYEQYF	TGTGCCAGCAGTCCCCAGGTTGCGGGTCCCTACGAGCAGTACTTC
-	TRBV28	few	TRBJ2-5	CASSLEQGYQETQYF	TGTGCCAGCAGTTTGGAGCAGGGGTATCAAGAGACCCAGTACTTC
-	TRBV7-2	-	TRBJ2-1	CASSLLLATTYNEQFF	TGTGCCAGCAGCCTCCTTCTAGCGACTACCTACAATGAGCAGTTCTTC
TRBD1	TRBV5-6	-	TRBJ1-1	CASSRDRVGKAFF	TGTGCCAGCAGCCGGGACAGGGTCGGAAAAGCTTTCTTT
-	TRBV6-5	-	TRBJ2-1	CASARNWESYNEQFF	TGTGCCAGCGCGAGAAATTGGGAGTCCTACAATGAGCAGTTCTTC
TRBD1	TRBV14	-	TRBJ2-7	CASSLRDRDYEQYF	TGTGCCAGCAGCCTCCGGGACAGGGACTACGAGCAGTACTTC
-	TRBV11-2	-	TRBJ1-3	CASSPGQNGNTIYF	TGTGCCAGCAGCCCCGGACAGAACGGAAACACCATATATTTT
TRBD2	TRBV28	-	TRBJ2-1	CASSFLREARGQFF	TGTGCCAGCAGTTTTCTTCGGGAGGCAAGAGGGCAGTTCTTC
-	TRBV21-1	-	TRBJ2-7	CASSKVVRGQDYEQYF	TGTGCCAGCAGCAAAGTAGTTCGGGGACAGGACTACGAGCAGTACTTC
TRBD1	TRBV28	-	TRBJ1-5	CASSHPTGKSNQPQHF	TGTGCCAGCAGTCATCCGACAGGGAAAAGCAATCAGCCCCAGCATTTT
TRBD1	TRBV27	-	TRBJ1-4	CASRTTGGEKLFF	TGTGCCAGCAGAACAACAGGGGGCGAAAAACTGTTTTTT
TRBD2	TRBV19	-	TRBJ2-7	CASSSGLAGFYEQYF	TGTGCCAGTAGTAGCGGGCTAGCGGGGTTTTACGAGCAGTACTTC
TRBD1	TRBV24-1	-	TRBJ2-3	CATSELTGKGTDTQYF	TGTGCCACCAGTGAATTGACAGGGAAGGGCACAGATACGCAGTATTTT
TRBD1	TRBV5-1	-	TRBJ2-7	CASSLAGTGVYEQYF	TGCGCCAGCAGCTTAGCAGGGACAGGGGTCTACGAGCAGTACTTC
-	TRBV3-1/TRBV3-2	-	TRBJ2-1	CASSPGGPQFF	TGTGCCAGCAGCCCCGGGGGGCCCCAGTTCTTC
TRBD1	TRBV6-6	once	TRBJ1-2	CASSQETGTYGYTF	TGTGCCAGCAGTCAGGAGACAGGGACCTATGGCTACACCTTC
TRBD2	TRBV7-6	-	TRBJ2-2	CASSLGSGSTAGELFF	TGTGCCAGCAGCTTGGGTAGCGGGAGTACCGCCGGGGAGCTGTTTTTT
TRBD1	TRBV28	-	TRBJ1-5	CASSPSTGGQPQHF	TGTGCCAGCAGTCCATCGACAGGGGGACAGCCCCAGCATTTT
TRBD2	TRBV13	-	TRBJ2-1	CASSLKTSGYNEQFF	TGTGCCAGCAGCTTAAAGACTAGCGGCTACAATGAGCAGTTCTTC
-	TRBV2	few	TRBJ1-5	CASSETYNQPQHF	TGTGCCAGCAGTGAAACCTACAATCAGCCCCAGCATTTT
-	TRBV5-8	-	TRBJ1-4	CASSLGSRDNEKLFF	TGTGCCAGCAGCCTGGGATCCAGGGATAATGAAAAACTGTTTTTT
TRBD2	TRBV7-3	-	TRBJ2-1	CASSLLPGRGPYNEQFF	TGTGCCAGCAGCCTGCTACCCGGGAGGGGCCCCTACAATGAGCAGTTCTTC
-	TRBV25-1	-	TRBJ2-2	CASSEGARDTGELFF	TGTGCCAGCAGTGAGGGGGCGCGGGACACCGGGGAGCTGTTTTTT
-	TRBV19	-	TRBJ2-1	CASSITSGSPYNEQFF	TGTGCCAGTAGTATAACCTCGGGAAGCCCCTACAATGAGCAGTTCTTC
-	TRBV6-5	-	TRBJ2-2	CASRQGPGELFF	TGTGCCAGCAGACAGGGCCCCGGGGAGCTGTTTTTT
TRBD2	TRBV5-1	-	TRBJ2-3	CASSSGLAGVVSDTQYF	TGCGCCAGCAGCTCGGGACTAGCGGGAGTCGTTTCGGATACGCAGTATTTT
-	TRBV27	-	TRBJ1-2	CASSLSPGVPNYGYTF	TGTGCCAGCAGTTTATCTCCAGGGGTCCCTAACTATGGCTACACCTTC
TRBD2	TRBV7-3	-	TRBJ2-2	CASSLNPGLAGGQKNTGELFF	TGTGCCAGCAGCTTAAACCCGGGACTAGCGGGAGGGCAAAAAAACACCGGGGAGCTGTTTTTT
-	TRBV6-1	-	TRBJ1-5	CASSEEQGRNQPQHF	TGTGCCAGCAGTGAAGAACAGGGACGCAATCAGCCCCAGCATTTT
-	TRBV27	once	TRBJ2-6	CASSSRTHSGANVLTF	TGTGCCAGCAGTTCGAGGACACACTCTGGGGCCAACGTCCTGACTTTC
TRBD1	TRBV19	-	TRBJ2-2	CASRLDRFTAGELFF	TGTGCCAGTAGGCTGGACAGGTTTACCGCCGGGGAGCTGTTTTTT
-	TRBV27	-	TRBJ2-5	CASSQRRVQETQYF	TGTGCCAGCAGTCAGAGGCGGGTTCAAGAGACCCAGTACTTC
TRBD1	TRBV9	medium-sized	TRBJ2-2	CASSVESGGQGVITGELFF	TGTGCCAGCAGCGTAGAGTCAGGCGGGCAGGGGGTCATCACCGGGGAGCTGTTTTTT
-	TRBV25-1	-	TRBJ1-6	CASRRGNSPLHF	TGTGCCAGCAGGCGGGGCAATTCACCCCTCCACTTT